The rows below give T cell receptor beta chains drawn from one sample of a study of blood T cell repertoires in COVID-19. The protocol was immunoSEQ multiplex PCR, while the TCRdb copy is restricted to in-frame clones and leaves out a portion. The sample has over 200,000 clones, over 75% seen once. The sample comprised peripheral blood. These TCRs come from a human donor in a cohort sampled during active COVID-19. Each CDR3 is given with its conserved first and last residue. Fields, in order: D gene, V gene, clone size, J gene, CDR3 DNA, CDR3 protein. A D gene is named only where the DNA matches it firmly. A clone size is listed for some rows: how often the clone was seen (once, few, many), or a class if it is expanded.

d_gene: -
v_gene: TRBV6-5
abundance: -
j_gene: TRBJ1-5
CDR3nt: TGTGCCAGCAGGCGGGGCGGTGGAAGGCCCCAGCATTTT
CDR3aa: CASRRGGGRPQHF

d_gene: -
v_gene: TRBV28
abundance: -
j_gene: TRBJ2-3
CDR3nt: TGTGCCAGCAGGGCAACAGATACGCAGTATTTT
CDR3aa: CASRATDTQYF

d_gene: TRBD2
v_gene: TRBV19
abundance: -
j_gene: TRBJ2-1
CDR3nt: TGTGCCAGTCGACTAGCGGGAGAGTATGAGCAGTTCTTC
CDR3aa: CASRLAGEYEQFF

d_gene: TRBD1
v_gene: TRBV27
abundance: -
j_gene: TRBJ2-7
CDR3nt: TGTGCCAGCAGTTTGACCGGGACAGGGGGCTACGAGCAGTACTTC
CDR3aa: CASSLTGTGGYEQYF

d_gene: TRBD1
v_gene: TRBV18
abundance: -
j_gene: TRBJ1-1
CDR3nt: TGTGCCAGCTCACAACAGGGGGCTGGATACAACACTGAAGCTTTCTTT
CDR3aa: CASSQQGAGYNTEAFF

d_gene: -
v_gene: TRBV7-9
abundance: -
j_gene: TRBJ2-1
CDR3nt: TGTGCCAGCAGCTTAGGCTTTGGAGGCTCCTACAATGAGCAGTTCTTC
CDR3aa: CASSLGFGGSYNEQFF

d_gene: -
v_gene: TRBV29-1
abundance: -
j_gene: TRBJ2-1
CDR3nt: TGCAGCGTTGGAATGGCCAGCTCCTACAATGAGCAGTTCTTC
CDR3aa: CSVGMASSYNEQFF

d_gene: TRBD2
v_gene: TRBV7-2
abundance: -
j_gene: TRBJ2-3
CDR3nt: TGTGCCAGCAGCTTTGCCCGACTAGCGGGAGGTTTGGGAGATACGCAGTATTTT
CDR3aa: CASSFARLAGGLGDTQYF

d_gene: TRBD1
v_gene: TRBV4-1
abundance: -
j_gene: TRBJ1-1
CDR3nt: TGCGCCAGCAGCCAAGATTCGCAGGGATGGGCAGGGGGCGGTATGAACACTGAAGCTTTCTTT
CDR3aa: CASSQDSQGWAGGGMNTEAFF

d_gene: TRBD2
v_gene: TRBV18
abundance: -
j_gene: TRBJ2-7
CDR3nt: TGTGCCAGCTCACTGGGACTAGCGGCCACCTACGAGCAGTACTTC
CDR3aa: CASSLGLAATYEQYF

d_gene: TRBD2
v_gene: TRBV27
abundance: -
j_gene: TRBJ2-2
CDR3nt: TGTGCCCGCAGTTCCGGGGGGGGACCGGGGGCGCTGGACACCGGGGAGCTGTTTTTT
CDR3aa: CARSSGGGPGALDTGELFF

d_gene: -
v_gene: TRBV6-2/TRBV6-3
abundance: -
j_gene: TRBJ1-1
CDR3nt: TGTGCCAGCAGCCCCTCGCGTGTGAACACTGAAGCTTTCTTT
CDR3aa: CASSPSRVNTEAFF

d_gene: -
v_gene: TRBV1
abundance: -
j_gene: TRBJ2-3
CDR3nt: TGCACCAGCAGCCAGGTTCGAGAAGCGGGGTGCACAGATACGCAGTATTTT
CDR3aa: CTSSQVREAGCTDTQYF

d_gene: -
v_gene: TRBV18
abundance: few
j_gene: TRBJ1-2
CDR3nt: TGTGCCACCGCGGCGGGTTCGGACTATGGCTACACCTTC
CDR3aa: CATAAGSDYGYTF

d_gene: TRBD1
v_gene: TRBV7-3
abundance: once
j_gene: TRBJ2-1
CDR3nt: TGTGCCAGCAGCTTCGGGACAGGGGTCAATGAGCAGTTCTTC
CDR3aa: CASSFGTGVNEQFF

d_gene: TRBD1
v_gene: TRBV4-1
abundance: few
j_gene: TRBJ2-7
CDR3nt: TGCGCCAGCAGCCCCAGACAGGGGTACGAGCAGTACTTC
CDR3aa: CASSPRQGYEQYF

d_gene: -
v_gene: TRBV15
abundance: few
j_gene: TRBJ2-2
CDR3nt: TGTGCCACCAGCAGTTATCGGGTCTCGGGTGGGGAGCTGTTTTTT
CDR3aa: CATSSYRVSGGELFF

d_gene: -
v_gene: TRBV15
abundance: few
j_gene: TRBJ1-5
CDR3nt: TGTGCCACCAGCAGAGCTAGCGGTCTCTTCAATCAGCCCCAGCATTTT
CDR3aa: CATSRASGLFNQPQHF

d_gene: TRBD2
v_gene: TRBV3-1/TRBV3-2
abundance: -
j_gene: TRBJ2-7
CDR3nt: TGTGCCAGCATGGTTCCGGGACTAGCGCCCTTCTCCGAGCAGTACTTC
CDR3aa: CASMVPGLAPFSEQYF

d_gene: TRBD1
v_gene: TRBV4-3
abundance: -
j_gene: TRBJ1-2
CDR3nt: TGCGCCAGCAGCCACCACGGGACAGGGGGCGGTAGTGGCTACACCTTC
CDR3aa: CASSHHGTGGGSGYTF

d_gene: TRBD1
v_gene: TRBV25-1
abundance: -
j_gene: TRBJ1-2
CDR3nt: TGTGCCAGCAGTGAAGGTACAGGGGCTAACTATGGCTACACCTTC
CDR3aa: CASSEGTGANYGYTF

d_gene: -
v_gene: TRBV27
abundance: -
j_gene: TRBJ1-1
CDR3nt: TGTGCCAGCAGTTTATCGTGGACGGGGGGTCGGAACACTGAAGCTTTCTTT
CDR3aa: CASSLSWTGGRNTEAFF

d_gene: -
v_gene: TRBV11-2
abundance: -
j_gene: TRBJ2-3
CDR3nt: TGTGCCAGCAGCTTAGTTAAAGATACGCAGTATTTT
CDR3aa: CASSLVKDTQYF

d_gene: -
v_gene: TRBV9
abundance: -
j_gene: TRBJ2-1
CDR3nt: TGTGCCAGCAGCCCCTCGGACTTTTACAATGAGCAGTTCTTC
CDR3aa: CASSPSDFYNEQFF

d_gene: -
v_gene: TRBV7-6
abundance: -
j_gene: TRBJ1-5
CDR3nt: TGTGCCAGCAGCTTAGGGACAACCAATCAGCCCCAGCATTTT
CDR3aa: CASSLGTTNQPQHF

d_gene: -
v_gene: TRBV11-2
abundance: once
j_gene: TRBJ2-3
CDR3nt: TGTGCCAGCAGCTTCACTTTAACTCCGCGAGATACGCAGTATTTT
CDR3aa: CASSFTLTPRDTQYF

d_gene: TRBD2
v_gene: TRBV30
abundance: -
j_gene: TRBJ2-7
CDR3nt: TGTGCCTGGAGTGTACGCGGGCTAGCGGGCTACACCTCCTACGAGCAGTACTTC
CDR3aa: CAWSVRGLAGYTSYEQYF

d_gene: -
v_gene: TRBV30
abundance: -
j_gene: TRBJ1-1
CDR3nt: TGTGCCTGGAGGGCAGGGGCCGTGAACACTGAAGCTTTCTTT
CDR3aa: CAWRAGAVNTEAFF

d_gene: TRBD2
v_gene: TRBV28
abundance: -
j_gene: TRBJ2-2
CDR3nt: TGTGCCAGCAGTTTTGGACTAGCGATAAACACCGGGGAGCTGTTTTTT
CDR3aa: CASSFGLAINTGELFF

d_gene: -
v_gene: TRBV7-6
abundance: -
j_gene: TRBJ2-6
CDR3nt: TGTGCCAGCAGCTTCGGTCACTCTGGGGCCAACGTCCTGACTTTC
CDR3aa: CASSFGHSGANVLTF

d_gene: TRBD1
v_gene: TRBV7-8
abundance: -
j_gene: TRBJ1-2
CDR3nt: TGTGCCAGCAGCGTCACGCCCATCCTACAGGGGGGTCATGGCTACACCTTC
CDR3aa: CASSVTPILQGGHGYTF

d_gene: -
v_gene: TRBV7-9
abundance: few
j_gene: TRBJ1-1
CDR3nt: TGTGCCAGCAGCTTGGTGGGACAGAACACTGAAGCTTTCTTT
CDR3aa: CASSLVGQNTEAFF

d_gene: -
v_gene: TRBV11-2
abundance: -
j_gene: TRBJ1-6
CDR3nt: TGTGCCAGCAGCTTAGCGGGGGGCCAGTGGAATAATTCACCCCTCCACTTT
CDR3aa: CASSLAGGQWNNSPLHF

d_gene: TRBD2
v_gene: TRBV16
abundance: -
j_gene: TRBJ2-7
CDR3nt: TGTGCCAGCAGCCAATCCCACCGGGAGGAGACCTACGAGCAGTACTTC
CDR3aa: CASSQSHREETYEQYF

d_gene: -
v_gene: TRBV6-6
abundance: -
j_gene: TRBJ2-2
CDR3nt: TGTGCCAGCAGTTCCGGGAACACCGGGGAGCTGTTTTTT
CDR3aa: CASSSGNTGELFF

d_gene: TRBD1
v_gene: TRBV5-5
abundance: -
j_gene: TRBJ1-1
CDR3nt: TGTGCCAGCAGCTTAGAACTGACAGGGGCGGCTTTCTTT
CDR3aa: CASSLELTGAAFF

d_gene: TRBD1
v_gene: TRBV11-2
abundance: once
j_gene: TRBJ1-1
CDR3nt: TGTGCCAGCAGCTTAGAGGGCAGGGGGTTCGCTGAAGCTTTCTTT
CDR3aa: CASSLEGRGFAEAFF

d_gene: -
v_gene: TRBV6-5
abundance: -
j_gene: TRBJ2-1
CDR3nt: TGTGCCAGCAGTTACTCGACTCGCGTTTACAATGAGCAGTTCTTC
CDR3aa: CASSYSTRVYNEQFF

d_gene: -
v_gene: TRBV27
abundance: -
j_gene: TRBJ2-1
CDR3nt: TGTGCCAGCAGTTCACAGGGTACGTGGGGCTACAATGAGCAGTTCTTC
CDR3aa: CASSSQGTWGYNEQFF